This T cell receptor (beta chain) was identified during a study of cytotoxic CD8 clonotypes in ibrutinib-treated CLL. V shed 3 bases, J shed 4 bases, and the junction held 6 bases outside the gene matches. The V gene's germline CDR1 is MNHEY and CDR2 SMNVEV (reference sequence). CDR3 length equals 14 residues. The protocol was immunoSEQ multiplex PCR, while the TCRdb copy is restricted to in-frame clones and leaves out a portion. This sample has about 140,000 clones, with 60% to 80% found just once. The rearrangement uses TRBV27 and TRBJ2-7; 7 positions agree with TRBD1. The sequence was obtained from a human donor with chronic lymphocytic leukemia. The specimen comprised PBMCs, sampled after 12 months of ibrutinib treatment. The CDR3 nucleotides read TGTGCCAGCAGTTTCCTCTCGACAGGGTACGAGCAGTACTTC. It encodes CASSFLSTGYEQYF.